This TCR beta chain appears in the sequencing data of a study of T cell responses to AZD1222 COVID-19 vaccine. The germline V gene encodes CDR1 SGHTA and CDR2 FQGNSA. The CDR3 runs 12 residues. V was clipped by 5 bases and J by 2 bases, with 7 bases between them. As for this clone: Its target is unknown.

Generated by immunoSEQ multiplex PCR, the TCRdb table keeps only in-frame clones and is missing some. The data hold around 94,000 clones, with approximately 88% observed a single time. Study-level points and caveats: Dominant at 160-218 and 743-854, vaccine-associated CD4 TCRs also spanned spike.

This clonotype was sampled from an adult in good health. The rearrangement uses TRBV7-2 and TRBJ2-7, with D unclear. The material sequenced was peripheral blood, taken on day 0 of AZD1222 vaccination. The CDR3 here is CASSPLPYEQYF. The CDR3 DNA follows: TGTGCCAGCAGCCCATTGCCCTACGAGCAGTACTTC. Full variable domain (rest looked up from reference TRBV7-2 and TRBJ2-7): GAGVSQSPSNKVTEKGKDVELRCDPISGHTALYWYRQSLGQGLEFLIYFQGNSAPDKSGLPSDRFSAERTGGSVSTLTIQRTQQEDSAVYLCASSPLPYEQYFGPGTRLTVT.